This record covers a single T cell receptor beta chain. The data belong to a study of shared clonotypes between healthy human individuals. Running of the assay took place at deep level. Only in-frame clones appear in the TCRdb table, and some are missing; sequencing was by immunoSEQ multiplex PCR. The table has approximately 2.4 million clones, approximately 94% seen once. The ends were cut back, 3 bases at V and 5 bases at J, with 11 bases in the middle. The CDR3 length is 14 residues. Germline V gene lookup returns CDR1 MNHNS and CDR2 SASEGT. This receptor was obtained from a man younger than 35 in good health. Sample: naive CD4+ T cells sorted from blood. Described subset: CD45RA+ positively selected. This chain joins TRBV6-1 and TRBJ2-1; perhaps TRBD2 as D (6 bases). DNA for the CDR3: TGTGCCAGCAGTGAGCAGGGAGGACACAATGAGCAGTTCTTC. It encodes CASSEQGGHNEQFF.